Following are 22 T cell receptor beta chains from one sample sequenced in a study of CD8 T cells in ankylosing spondylitis (TCRdb year 2017). Libraries were prepared through 5' RACE. Sequencing took place on an Illumina HiSeq 2500. TCRdb cleaned the public reads at Q25 with fastp, built clones with MiXCR and kept in-frame beta chains. Here each entry gathers all rows of one CDR3 protein and keeps the most common genes and DNA. The table for this sample lists 250,000 to 350,000 distinct CDR3 sequences; about 20% of them were counted only once. The ten largest clones take up roughly 7.3% of the sample. The source material was blood, either unsorted or a sorted T cell fraction (not recorded which). Receptors were obtained from a male donor with ankylosing spondylitis or in good health (not recorded which).

The chain has TRBV5-8 and TRBJ2-1; perhaps TRBD1 as D (6 bases). Germline V lookup: CDR1 SGHTS, CDR2 YDEGEE. CDR3 length: 15 amino acids. Trimming removed 4 bases at V and 6 bases at J, with 17 bases between. CDR3 nucleotide sequence: TGTGCCAGCAGCCCCCGACAGGCCTCCCTCAATGAGCAGTTCTTC. Amino acid sequence: CASSPRQASLNEQFF.

This clonotype was counted between two and nine times. The chain links TRBV20-1 to TRBJ2-1, with a possible D match to TRBD1 (5 bases). There are 13 residues in the CDR3. Germline V lookup: CDR1 DFQATT, CDR2 SNEGSKA (reference sequence). V gave up 2 bases and J gave up 3 bases, with 8 bases separating them. CDR3 sequence reads: CSARRQGYNEQFF. The CDR3 region has the DNA TGCAGTGCTAGAAGGCAGGGCTACAATGAGCAGTTCTTC.

This clonotype showed up just a few times. V gene TRBV18 combines with J gene TRBJ1-1; D uncertain. This CDR3 contains 16 residues. Germline lookup yields CDR1 KGHSH and CDR2 LQKENI. The V end lost 3 bases, the J end lost 0 bases, and 14 bases lay between the germline ends. The CDR3 protein is CASSPTDARMNTEAFF. In nucleotides, the CDR3 is TGTGCCAGCTCACCTACGGACGCAAGGATGAACACTGAAGCTTTCTTT.

This clonotype was observed a few times. The V gene is TRBV11-2, the J gene TRBJ2-1; 15 nucleotides line up with TRBD2. Germline values: CDR1 SGHAT, CDR2 FQNNGV. After removal of 5 bases from V and 0 bases from J, the junction contained 8 bases not matched to a gene. The CDR3 has 19 amino acids. The CDR3 spells CASSAPGTSGGHSYNEQFF. In nucleotides, the CDR3 is TGTGCCAGCAGCGCGCCCGGGACTAGCGGGGGGCACTCCTACAATGAGCAGTTCTTC.

This clonotype was found a few times. This sequence joins TRBV12-3 or TRBV12-4 and TRBJ2-2; the D gene could be TRBD1 or TRBD2 (6 bases each). Trimming shortened V by 6 bases and J by 4 bases, and 12 bases separated the two germline ends. The CDR3 runs 14 residues. The CDR3 DNA sequence: TGTGCCAGCAGCACCAGGGGAGGCACCGGGGAGCTGTTTTTT. Translated: CASSTRGGTGELFF.

The gene calls are TRBV21-1 and TRBJ2-7. TRBV21-1 is reported as a pseudogene. The CDR3 has 14 amino acids. CDR3 coding DNA: TGTGCCAGCAGCAATCTTTACAGCTCCTACGAGCAGTACGTC. This translates into CASSNLYSSYEQYV.

In this sample, this clonotype turned up a few times. The J gene is TRBJ2-1, the V gene TRBV5-1; weak D call: TRBD2 (5 bases). Germline CDR1 and CDR2: SGHRS and YFSETQ. CDR3 length: 13 amino acids. V was clipped by 0 bases and J by 9 bases, with 10 bases between them. The DNA for the CDR3 is TGCGCCAGCAGCTTGGATCTAGCTAGTGAGCAGTTCTTC. This encodes CASSLDLASEQFF.

The gene calls are TRBV12-3 or TRBV12-4 and TRBJ1-4; D not certain. Deletions cut 5 bases from V and 8 bases from J, with 15 bases between. The CDR3 spans 14 residues. CDR3 in DNA: TGTGCCAGCAGTGTATCCCTGGGAGACGAAAAACTGTTTTTT. Encoded protein: CASSVSLGDEKLFF.

This clonotype was recorded a few times. The chain joins TRBV18 to TRBJ2-5; tentatively, D is TRBD1 (5 bases). This CDR3 has 14 residues. The germline V and J ends were trimmed by 4 bases and 5 bases, with 14 bases remaining between them. Germline V gives CDR1 KGHSH, CDR2 LQKENI. The CDR3 DNA reads TGTGCCAGCTCACTATCAGGGAACTACGAGACCCAGTACTTC. Translating gives CASSLSGNYETQYF.

J is TRBJ1-5 and V is TRBV7-2, with D uncertain. This CDR3 has 15 residues. V shed 4 bases and J shed 0 bases, with 10 bases lying between them. Germline V gene sequence: CDR1 SGHTA, CDR2 FQGNSA. CDR3 nucleotides: TGTGCCAGCAGCTCAGCTGGTTATAGCAATCAGCCCCAGCATTTT. Encoded protein: CASSSAGYSNQPQHF.

The rearrangement links TRBV11-2 to TRBJ1-1, with a tentative D call TRBD1 (6 bases). The CDR3 is 13 residues long. Germline CDR1 and CDR2: SGHAT and FQNNGV. Trimming took 5 bases from V and 3 from J, leaving 10 bases between them. The CDR3 here is CASSTQGDTEAFF. The CDR3 DNA sequence: TGTGCCAGCAGCACACAGGGCGACACTGAAGCTTTCTTT.

This clonotype was seen many times. The V gene is TRBV20-1, the J gene TRBJ1-6; possibly TRBD1 for D (5 bases). CDR3 length: 13 amino acids. Germline V CDR1 and CDR2: DFQATT, SNEGSKA (reference sequence). Trimming removed 8 bases from V and 2 bases from J, with 10 bases in between. The chain's CDR3 is CSPAQAYNSPLHF. CDR3 nucleotides: TGCAGTCCTGCACAGGCCTATAATTCACCCCTCCACTTT.

The sample holds a few counts of this clonotype. V gene TRBV12-3 or TRBV12-4 combines with J gene TRBJ1-5, with D perhaps matching TRBD1 (6 bases). The V end was cut by 3 bases, the J end by 3 bases, with 9 bases between. This CDR3 contains 14 residues. CDR3 DNA sequence: TGTGCCAGCAGTTTGGGGGGGGCCAATCAGCCCCAGCATTTT. Translated, it gives CASSLGGANQPQHF.

This clonotype occurred many times. V and J are TRBV12-3 or TRBV12-4 and TRBJ1-2; D is unclear. The CDR3 runs to 11 residues. Trimming took off 8 bases at V and 2 bases at J, with 6 bases between the two ends. The chain's CDR3 is CASGRNYGYTF. The CDR3 nucleotides read TGTGCCAGCGGGAGAAACTATGGCTACACCTTC.

The chain links TRBV20-1 to TRBJ2-5; tentative D call: TRBD1 (5 bases). Trimming took off 3 bases at V and 5 bases at J, with 13 bases between the two ends. The V gene's germline CDR1 is DFQATT and CDR2 SNEGSKA (reference sequence). The CDR3 has 13 amino acids. Here the CDR3 reads CSARESGKETQYF. The CDR3 nucleotides read TGCAGTGCTAGGGAGTCAGGGAAGGAGACCCAGTACTTC.

The chain recombines TRBV5-1 with TRBJ2-3; D gene ambiguous. The V gene's germline CDR1 is SGHRS and CDR2 YFSETQ. The CDR3 length is 11 residues. V dropped 3 bases and J dropped 9 bases, with 8 bases sitting between them. CDR3 sequence reads: CASSSGNTQYF. The CDR3 nucleotides are TGCGCCAGCAGCTCAGGTAACACGCAGTATTTT.

The table lists this clonotype with a few counts. The chain combines TRBV5-1 with TRBJ2-3, with 8 nucleotides matching TRBD1. CDR3 size: 16 residues. V lost 0 bases, J lost 1 base, and 4 bases stayed unmatched. Germline lookup yields CDR1 SGHRS and CDR2 YFSETQ. As DNA, the CDR3 is TGCGCCAGCAGCTTGGCGGGACAGGTCCGCACAGATACGCAGTATTTT. Protein product: CASSLAGQVRTDTQYF.

This clonotype was seen at least ten times. The chain couples TRBV24-1 to TRBJ2-2; no definite D call. V dropped 5 bases and J dropped 6 bases, with 15 bases sitting between them. Per germline, CDR1 KGHDR and CDR2 SFDVKD. The CDR3 spans 15 residues. The CDR3 DNA sequence: TGTGCCACCAGTGGTTATAGGGATTATTCCGGGGAGCTGTTTTTT. Translating it yields CATSGYRDYSGELFF.

J is TRBJ2-2 and V is TRBV28; 7 nucleotides match TRBD1. Per the germline V gene, CDR1 is MDHEN and CDR2 is SYDVKM. The ends lost 5 bases at V and 0 bases at J; junction bases unmatched: 9. This CDR3 region has 17 residues. As DNA, the CDR3 is TGTGCCAGCAGTCAGAACCCGACAGGGACGAACACCGGGGAGCTGTTTTTT. Amino acid sequence: CASSQNPTGTNTGELFF.

This rearrangement joins TRBV10-3 to TRBJ2-1; D is unresolved. CDR3 length: 15 residues. Deletions cut 0 bases from V and 6 bases from J, with 12 bases between. Germline loops: CDR1 ENHRY, CDR2 SYGVKD. Here the CDR3 DNA reads TGTGCCATCAGTGAGTCAAGCGCCAAGGGCAATGAGCAGTTCTTC. Its translation is CAISESSAKGNEQFF.

The J gene is TRBJ1-1, the V gene TRBV5-1; 7 nucleotides match TRBD1. The trim removed 2 bases at V and 1 base at J, leaving 2 bases unmatched. Germline V gene data show CDR1 as SGHRS and CDR2 as YFSETQ. The CDR3 is 14 amino acids. The CDR3 loop reads CASSLGGANTEAFF. Written as DNA, the CDR3 is TGCGCCAGCAGCTTAGGGGGCGCGAACACTGAAGCTTTCTTT. Drawing the rest from reference TRBV5-1 and TRBJ1-1, the complete variable domain is KAGVTQTPRYLIKTRGQQVTLSCSPISGHRSVSWYQQTPGQGLQFLFEYFSETQRNKGNFPGRFSGRQFSNSRSEMNVSTLELGDSALYLCASSLGGANTEAFFGQGTRLTVV.

The chain combines TRBV11-2 with TRBJ2-2, with D unclear. Looked up from germline, CDR1 is SGHAT and CDR2 is FQNNGV. CDR3 size: 14 residues. With 3 bases removed from V and 4 bases from J, the gap between germline ends came to 9 bases. The CDR3 protein is CASSFLGFTGELFF. The CDR3, as DNA: TGTGCCAGCAGCTTTCTGGGGTTCACCGGGGAGCTGTTTTTT.